This T cell receptor (beta chain) was recorded in a study of control samples from healthy donors and cancer patients (dated by TCRdb to the early 2020s). Of note for this clone: Its binding antigen is unknown. No base quality information exists; no much larger clone differs at one position.

The library was obtained by the immunoSEQ multiplex PCR assay. TCRdb mirrors the immuneACCESS table, restricted to in-frame sequences. Some clones are absent from its copies; in checked studies, under half trace to an unresolved V gene, and the reason for the others is unknown. The sample table shows roughly 48,000 clones, and 80% to 95% are seen once. The ten largest make up roughly a fifth of the sample. The origin of this receptor is a woman aged 40 to 50 with head and neck cancer. Sequencing used PBMCs.

The CDR3 region reads CASSSLTGGAGNTIYF. The nucleotide sequence reads as follows: TGTGCCAGCAGTTCCCTGACGGGGGGCGCTGGAAACACCATATATTTT. The chain links TRBV5-5 with TRBJ1-3, and perhaps TRBD1 as D gene, on 6 matching bases. The junction carries 17 bases between V and J, which are trimmed by 5 bases and 2 bases respectively. Taken from cysteine to phenylalanine, the CDR3 has 16 residues. The retained sequence is limited to the CDR3, 48 bases, with the frame set at the first base. According to the germline V gene (reference sequence), CDR1 reads SGHKS and CDR2 reads YYEKEE.